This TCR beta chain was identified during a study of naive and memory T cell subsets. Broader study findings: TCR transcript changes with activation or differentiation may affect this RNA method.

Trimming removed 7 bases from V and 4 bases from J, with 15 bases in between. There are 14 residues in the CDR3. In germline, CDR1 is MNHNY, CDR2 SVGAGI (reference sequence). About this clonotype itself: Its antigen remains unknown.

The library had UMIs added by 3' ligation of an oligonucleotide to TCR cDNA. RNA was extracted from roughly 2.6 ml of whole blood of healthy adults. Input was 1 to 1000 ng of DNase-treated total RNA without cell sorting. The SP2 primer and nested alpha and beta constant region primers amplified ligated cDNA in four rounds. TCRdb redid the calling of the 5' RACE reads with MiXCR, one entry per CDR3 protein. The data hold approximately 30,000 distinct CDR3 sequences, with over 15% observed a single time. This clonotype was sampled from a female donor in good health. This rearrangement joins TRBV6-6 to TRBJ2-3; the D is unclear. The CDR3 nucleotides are TGTGCCAGCAACCGTCCGGCAAAGTCAGATACGCAGTATTTT. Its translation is CASNRPAKSDTQYF.